This TCR beta chain is from a study of blood T cell repertoires in COVID-19. Study at large: The samples span acute and convalescent COVID-19 from the United States, Italy and Spain. PBMCs, B-cell-depleted T cells, or T cells were the source of the cDNA or gDNA that made up the material.

J was trimmed by 5 bases and V by 4 bases; bases with no gene match: 5. CDR3 size: 16 residues. Germline V gene sequence: CDR1 MGHRA, CDR2 YSYEKL. In the original analysis: For nucleated cells, counts were estimated from reference gene primer amplification. Profiling relied on immunoSEQ multiplex PCR, and the TCRdb table lists in-frame clones only, not all of them. V, J and clone size are those of that table, while D and trimming were read from the DNA. The table has roughly 250,000 clones, 82% seen once. What was sequenced was peripheral blood. This clonotype was sampled from a woman aged 60 to 75 with active or convalescent COVID-19. The chain links TRBV4-1 to TRBJ2-5; the match to TRBD2 covers 15 bases. The CDR3 nucleotides are TGCGCCAGCAGCCTGGGACTAGCGGGGGGTTGGGAGACCCAGTACTTC. Translating gives CASSLGLAGGWETQYF.